Here is one T cell receptor beta chain with its context. The data were obtained in a study of T cell clones after liver transplantation. Overall study context: Samples came from ITN030ST, which attempted immunosuppression withdrawal within 2 years of liver transplantation. Until 12-24 months post-transplant, subjects got standard immunosuppression and no induction.

Thawed unstimulated PBMCs were FACS-sorted by CD3, CD4 and CD8 into two populations. The CDR3 runs 16 residues. V was pared by 1 base and J by 4 bases, with 16 bases between. Germline-derived CDR1 and CDR2 are SEHNR and FQNEAQ (reference sequence). The protocol was immunoSEQ multiplex PCR, while the TCRdb copy is restricted to in-frame clones and leaves out a portion. The table has about 99,000 clones, around 83% seen once. This receptor was obtained from a human donor who received a liver transplant. The sequenced sample was CD4+ T cells from blood, obtained before liver transplant. The V call is TRBV7-9, the J call TRBJ1-2; D is perhaps TRBD1 (5 bases). CDR3 in amino acids: CASSLEGPGGAYGYTF. The CDR3 nucleotides read TGTGCCAGCAGCTTAGAGGGACCCGGAGGGGCCTATGGCTACACCTTC.